The entry below describes one T cell receptor (beta chain). Per the germline V gene, CDR1 is MNHEY and CDR2 is SMNVEV (reference sequence). The V gene lost 5 bases and the J gene lost 11 bases, with 13 bases spanning the gap. The length of the CDR3 is 12 residues. The treatment was: randomized to nivolumab then ipilimumab (arm A) or the reverse (arm B). None of the patients previously received DNA-damaging chemotherapy. Sorted cells were live CD3+CD8+, lacking CD19 and CD56, from PBMCs. The data were produced by immunoSEQ multiplex PCR, yet TCRdb's version contains in-frame clones alone and is incomplete. The sample consists of about 28,000 clones, nearly 85% of them appearing once. This sample was taken from a study of sequential checkpoint blockade in melanoma.

The sequenced sample was CD8+ T cells sorted from blood (inferred from file names), obtained from a patient given nivolumab and ipilimumab in sequence. The receptor's source is a human donor with melanoma. The V and J genes are TRBV27 and TRBJ1-5; D is unresolved. CDR3 bases: TGTGCCAGCAGTCCCTCTTTGAGGTCCCAGCATTTT. Translated, it gives CASSPSLRSQHF.